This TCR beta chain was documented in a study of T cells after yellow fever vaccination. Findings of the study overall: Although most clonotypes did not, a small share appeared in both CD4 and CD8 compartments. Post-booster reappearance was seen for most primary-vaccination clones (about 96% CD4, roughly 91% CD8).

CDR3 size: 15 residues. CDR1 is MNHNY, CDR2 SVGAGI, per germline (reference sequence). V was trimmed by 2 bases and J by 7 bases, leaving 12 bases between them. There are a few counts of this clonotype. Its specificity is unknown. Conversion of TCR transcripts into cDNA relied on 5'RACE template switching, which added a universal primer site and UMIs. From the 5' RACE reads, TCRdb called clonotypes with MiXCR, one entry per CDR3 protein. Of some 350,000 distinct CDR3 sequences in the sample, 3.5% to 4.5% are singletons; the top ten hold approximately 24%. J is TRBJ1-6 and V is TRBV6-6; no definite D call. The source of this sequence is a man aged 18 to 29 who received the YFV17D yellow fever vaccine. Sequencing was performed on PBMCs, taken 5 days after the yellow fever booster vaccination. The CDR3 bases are TGTGCCAGCAGTTACGGCGGGCCTGCCAATTCACCCCTCCACTTT. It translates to CASSYGGPANSPLHF.